This TCR beta chain was recovered during a study of T-cell reconstitution after alpha-beta-depleted transplantation in children. J was trimmed by 0 bases and V by 4 bases; bases with no gene match: 4. From germline, CDR1 is SEHNR and CDR2 FQNEAQ (reference sequence). The length of the CDR3 is 15 residues. This clonotype came up a few times. TCRbeta library preparation incorporated unique molecular identifiers. MiXCR, applied by TCRdb to the PCR reads, yields one record per CDR3 protein. Of around 530,000 distinct CDR3 sequences listed, approximately 32% are singletons. V is TRBV7-9 and J is TRBJ2-3; 7 positions agree with TRBD2. Source: PBMCs from the stem cell graft donor, taken from the stem cell graft. The clonotype comes from a human donor who donated a stem cell graft to a child with aplastic anemia. The CDR3 nucleotides are TGTGCCAGCAGCTCTTCAGCGGGAAGCACAGATACGCAGTATTTT. Residues: CASSSSAGSTDTQYF.